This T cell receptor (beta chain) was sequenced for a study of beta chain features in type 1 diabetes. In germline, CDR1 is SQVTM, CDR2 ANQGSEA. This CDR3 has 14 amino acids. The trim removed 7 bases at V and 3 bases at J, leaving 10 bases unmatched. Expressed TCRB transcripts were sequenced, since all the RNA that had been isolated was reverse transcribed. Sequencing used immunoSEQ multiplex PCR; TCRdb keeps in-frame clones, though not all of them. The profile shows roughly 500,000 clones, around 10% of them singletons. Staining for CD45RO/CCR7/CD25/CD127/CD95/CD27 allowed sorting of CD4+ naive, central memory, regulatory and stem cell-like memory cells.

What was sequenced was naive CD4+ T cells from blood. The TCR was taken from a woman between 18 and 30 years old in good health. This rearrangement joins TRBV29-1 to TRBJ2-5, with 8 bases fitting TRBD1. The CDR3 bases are TGCAGCGCCCGGGACAGGCCGTTTGAAGAGACCCAGTACTTC. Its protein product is CSARDRPFEETQYF. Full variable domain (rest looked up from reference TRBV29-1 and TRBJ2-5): SAVISQKPSRDICQRGTSLTIQCQVDSQVTMMFWYRQQPGQSLTLIATANQGSEATYESGFVIDKFPISRPNLTFSTLTVSNMSPEDSSIYLCSARDRPFEETQYFGPGTRLLVL.